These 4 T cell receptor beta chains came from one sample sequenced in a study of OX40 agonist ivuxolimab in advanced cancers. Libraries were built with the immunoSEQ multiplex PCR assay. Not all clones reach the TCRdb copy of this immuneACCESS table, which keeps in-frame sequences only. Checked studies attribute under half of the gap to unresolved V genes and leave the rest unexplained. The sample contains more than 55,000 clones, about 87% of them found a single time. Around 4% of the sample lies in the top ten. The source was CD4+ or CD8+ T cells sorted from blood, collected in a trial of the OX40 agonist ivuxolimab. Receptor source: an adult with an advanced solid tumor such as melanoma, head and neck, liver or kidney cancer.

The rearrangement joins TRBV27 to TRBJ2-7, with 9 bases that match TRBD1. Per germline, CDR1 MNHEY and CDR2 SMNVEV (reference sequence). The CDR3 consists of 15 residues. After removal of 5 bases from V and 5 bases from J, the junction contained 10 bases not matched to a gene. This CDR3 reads CASSTLGQGVHEQYF. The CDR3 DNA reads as TGTGCCAGCAGTACTCTGGGACAGGGAGTCCACGAGCAGTACTTC.

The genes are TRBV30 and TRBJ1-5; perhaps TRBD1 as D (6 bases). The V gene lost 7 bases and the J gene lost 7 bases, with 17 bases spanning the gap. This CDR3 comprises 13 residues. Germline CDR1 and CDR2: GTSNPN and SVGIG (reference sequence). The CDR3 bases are TGTGCCTCAGAGGGGGGGGTTGGCCAGCCCCAGCATTTT. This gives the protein CASEGGVGQPQHF.

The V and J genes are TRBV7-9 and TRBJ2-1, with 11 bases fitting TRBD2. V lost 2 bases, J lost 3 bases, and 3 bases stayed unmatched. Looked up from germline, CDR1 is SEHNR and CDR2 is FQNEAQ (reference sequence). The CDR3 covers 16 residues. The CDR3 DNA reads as TGTGCCAGCAGCTTAAAGACTAGCGGGGACTACAATGAGCAGTTCTTC. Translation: CASSLKTSGDYNEQFF.

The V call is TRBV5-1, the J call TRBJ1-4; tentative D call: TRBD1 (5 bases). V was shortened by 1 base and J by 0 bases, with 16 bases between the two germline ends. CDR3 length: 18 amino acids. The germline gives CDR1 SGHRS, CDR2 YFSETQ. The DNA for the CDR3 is TGCGCCAGCAGCTTGTTGGGAGGGCCGGGGGCAACTAATGAAAAACTGTTTTTT. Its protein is CASSLLGGPGATNEKLFF.